The 3 T cell receptor beta chains presented below share a single source sample, sequenced in a study of cytomegalovirus exposure and HLA in healthy donors. Here immunoSEQ multiplex PCR was the method, and the copy in TCRdb shows in-frame clones only, minus some. The sample yields 200,000 to 250,000 clones, roughly 84% seen once. Sequencing used PBMCs. The source of these receptors is a woman in her twenties or thirties in good health and CMV-seropositive.

The chain combines TRBV30 with TRBJ1-2; possible D gene TRBD1, 5 bases. The CDR3 runs to 18 residues. Trimming took off 0 bases at V and 5 bases at J, with 25 bases between the two ends. Germline V CDR1 and CDR2: GTSNPN, SVGIG (reference sequence). CDR3 in DNA: TGTGCCTGGAGTGTACGGGGCGCCGCCAGTTCCCTGAATTATGGCTACACCTTC. It encodes CAWSVRGAASSLNYGYTF.

This clone appeared a single time. The rearrangement links TRBV2 to TRBJ2-5, with a tentative D call TRBD1 (6 bases). CDR1 is SNHLY, CDR2 FYNNEI, per germline. The V end was cut by 3 bases, the J end by 7 bases, with 21 bases between. The CDR3 is made up of 16 amino acids. This chain's CDR3 is CASSEQEGGQLATQYF. The CDR3 nucleotides are TGTGCCAGCAGTGAGCAGGAAGGAGGACAGTTGGCGACCCAGTACTTC.

The V and J genes are TRBV15 and TRBJ2-3; D is possibly TRBD1 or TRBD2 (5 bases each). CDR1 is LNHNV and CDR2 is YYDKDF in the germline V gene (reference sequence). CDR3 length: 13 amino acids. Trimming took off 4 bases at V and 4 bases at J, with 9 bases between the two ends. The CDR3 coding sequence is TGTGCCACCAGCACTCGAGGGGCAGATACGCAGTATTTT. Amino acid sequence: CATSTRGADTQYF. The full variable domain, in which reference TRBV15 and TRBJ2-3 provide the parts outside the CDR3, is DAMVIQNPRYQVTQFGKPVTLSCSQTLNHNVMYWYQQKSSQAPKLLFHYYDKDFNNEADTPDNFQSRRPNTSFCFLDIRSPGLGDTAMYLCATSTRGADTQYFGPGTRLTVL.